One and the same sample provided the 15 T cell receptor beta chains below, sequenced in a study of blood T cell repertoires in COVID-19. The table came from immunoSEQ multiplex PCR; TCRdb's copy has only in-frame clones and leaves some out. The data show under 55,000 clones, 86% seen once. Sequenced input: peripheral blood. The receptors here all came from a man aged 35-49 years with active COVID-19.

This chain joins TRBV10-3 and TRBJ2-1; no definite D call. V lost 8 bases, J lost 8 bases, and 13 bases lay in between. The CDR3 contains 12 residues. CDR1 ENHRY and CDR2 SYGVKD come from the germline V gene. The CDR3 protein is CAILSGAYEQFF. CDR3 in DNA: TGTGCCATCCTATCCGGAGCGTATGAGCAGTTCTTC.

This chain joins TRBV30 and TRBJ2-1; D is uncertain. Germline CDR1 reads GTSNPN; CDR2 reads SVGIG (reference sequence). Trimming removed 1 base at V and 4 bases at J, with 17 bases between. CDR3 length equals 16 residues. The chain's CDR3 is CAWSGSVSEVYNEQFF. The CDR3 DNA reads TGTGCCTGGAGTGGGTCTGTCTCTGAGGTATACAATGAGCAGTTCTTC.

CDR3 protein: CSASRARDSYNQPQHF. Written as DNA, the CDR3 is TGCAGTGCTAGTAGGGCTCGTGACAGTTACAATCAGCCCCAGCATTTT. The chain joins TRBV20-1 to TRBJ1-5; D perhaps matches TRBD1 (5 bases). Germline V lookup: CDR1 DFQATT, CDR2 SNEGSKA (reference sequence). The CDR3 covers 16 residues. The ends were cut back, 3 bases at V and 3 bases at J, with 18 bases in the middle.

The rearrangement joins TRBV18 to TRBJ1-1; unclear D gene. The V end lost 6 bases, the J end lost 3 bases, and 11 bases lay between the germline ends. The CDR3 is made up of 13 amino acids. Germline CDR1 and CDR2: KGHSH and LQKENI. CDR3 coding DNA: TGTGCCAGCTCCGGACGGGGATACACTGAAGCTTTCTTT. Translation gives CASSGRGYTEAFF.

Comment on this clone: A junction end diverges from the germline sequence, so it may reflect a read error. The genes are TRBV7-7 and TRBJ1-3, with a tentative D call TRBD1 (5 bases). The CDR3 runs 14 residues. Germline assignment: CDR1 SSHAT and CDR2 FNYEAQ (reference sequence). The CDR3 here is CASSLTVSGNTIYF. The CDR3 DNA reads as TGTGCTAGCAGCTTGACAGTTTCTGGAAACACCATATATTTT.

This chain joins TRBV5-1 and TRBJ1-3; D remains unclear. V was shortened by 4 bases and J by 2 bases, with 13 bases between the two germline ends. This CDR3 region has 15 residues. Germline CDR1 is SGHRS and CDR2 is YFSETQ. The CDR3 bases are TGCGCCAGCAGCCCGGGGTGGGCTCCTGGAAACACCATATATTTT. This codes for CASSPGWAPGNTIYF.

This clone has only one observation. The junction does not match germline at one end; this may be a read error. The chain uses TRBV3-1 (or the pseudogene TRBV3-2) and TRBJ2-1; TRBD2 agrees at 12 bases. Germline assignment: CDR1 LGHDT and CDR2 YNNKEL (reference sequence). The CDR3 covers 16 residues. The CDR3 nucleotides read TGTGCCAGCAGCCAAGCTTCGACTAGCGGGAGTGGGTGGGGGGTCTTC. It yields the protein CASSQASTSGSGWGVF.

J is TRBJ2-7 and V is TRBV15; D uncertain. V gave up 1 base and J gave up 0 bases, with 4 bases separating them. The CDR3 contains 13 residues. Germline V gene sequence: CDR1 LNHNV, CDR2 YYDKDF (reference sequence). The chain's CDR3 is CATSRASSYEQYF. The CDR3 DNA follows: TGTGCCACCAGCAGAGCGAGCTCCTACGAGCAGTACTTC. Looking up the rest from reference TRBV15 and TRBJ2-7 gives the full variable domain: DAMVIQNPRYQVTQFGKPVTLSCSQTLNHNVMYWYQQKSSQAPKLLFHYYDKDFNNEADTPDNFQSRRPNTSFCFLDIRSPGLGDTAMYLCATSRASSYEQYFGPGTRLTVT.

This sequence joins TRBV3-1 (or the pseudogene TRBV3-2) and TRBJ1-5; D is undetermined. V gave up 3 bases and J gave up 0 bases, with 15 bases separating them. CDR1 is LGHDT, CDR2 YNNKEL, per germline (reference sequence). The CDR3 consists of 17 residues. The CDR3 is CASSHGGQWVSNQPQHF. For the CDR3, the DNA is TGTGCCAGCAGCCACGGAGGTCAGTGGGTTAGCAATCAGCCCCAGCATTTT.

This clone appeared once. This chain joins TRBV3-1 (or the pseudogene TRBV3-2) and TRBJ2-1, with TRBD2 identical over 8 bases. Trimming removed 0 bases from V and 7 bases from J; junction bases left unmatched: 8. CDR3 length: 16 amino acids. Per the germline V gene, CDR1 is LGHDT and CDR2 is YNNKEL (reference sequence). The CDR3 loop is CASSQDLAGGENEQFF. CDR3 DNA: TGTGCCAGCAGCCAAGATCTGGCGGGAGGCGAGAATGAGCAGTTCTTC.

The chain uses TRBV5-8 and TRBJ2-1; TRBD2 agrees at 12 bases. Per germline, CDR1 SGHTS and CDR2 YDEGEE. V shed 3 bases, J shed 2 bases, and the junction held 9 bases outside the gene matches. The CDR3 is 18 amino acids. CDR3 coding DNA: TGTGCCAGCAGCTCCCCGACTAGCGGGAGTGCAGCCTACAATGAGCAGTTCTTC. Protein sequence: CASSSPTSGSAAYNEQFF. The whole variable domain, filled in from reference TRBV5-8 and TRBJ2-1, reads EAGVTQSPTHLIKTRGQQATLRCSPISGHTSVYWYQQALGLGLQFLLWYDEGEERNRGNFPPRFSGRQFPNYSSELNVNALELEDSALYLCASSSPTSGSAAYNEQFFGPGTRLTVL.

The chain is built from TRBV5-4 and TRBJ1-1; tentatively, D is TRBD1 (6 bases). This CDR3 comprises 15 residues. CDR1 and CDR2 (germline): SGHNT, YYREEE (reference sequence). V was clipped by 5 bases and J by 5 bases, with 19 bases between them. The CDR3 sequence: CASSSAGGPWTEAFF. The CDR3 coding sequence is TGTGCCAGCAGTTCCGCCGGGGGGCCGTGGACTGAAGCTTTCTTT.

This sequence joins TRBV5-6 and TRBJ2-2; 11 bases agree with TRBD2. V was pared by 0 bases and J by 6 bases, with 7 bases of the junction left unmatched. The CDR3 length is 17 residues. CDR1 and CDR2 from the germline V gene are SGHDT and YYEEEE. Written as DNA, the CDR3 is TGTGCCAGCAGCTTGGTGGATAGCGGGAGGGCCCCCGGGGAGCTGTTTTTT. This sequence encodes CASSLVDSGRAPGELFF.

The CDR3 here is CASSSLAGKDTQYF. CDR3 in DNA: TGTGCCAGCAGTTCCCTAGCGGGAAAAGATACGCAGTATTTT. The chain couples TRBV27 to TRBJ2-3; 9 positions agree with TRBD2. V trimming: 4 bases; J trimming: 5 bases; junction bases outside the gene matches: 4. This CDR3 comprises 14 residues. Germline-derived CDR1 and CDR2 are MNHEY and SMNVEV (reference sequence).

The chain joins TRBV5-1 to TRBJ1-6, with D possibly matching TRBD1 (6 bases). This CDR3 has 17 amino acids. CDR1 SGHRS and CDR2 YFSETQ come from the germline V gene. Trimming pared 5 bases from V and 6 bases from J, leaving 21 bases between. The CDR3 protein is CASSYLPGTSLNSPLHF. The CDR3 bases are TGCGCCAGCAGTTATTTGCCGGGGACATCTCTTAATTCACCCCTCCACTTT.